This paragraph reports one T cell receptor (beta chain). Antigen: not known. V was pared by 5 bases and J by 0 bases, with 12 bases of the junction left unmatched. From germline, CDR1 is SGHAT and CDR2 FQNNGV. This CDR3 has 17 residues. The data stem from a study of shared clonotypes between healthy human individuals. Background on the study: A couple of female and three male donors aged 18 to 49 were enrolled. Broader study findings: Richness estimates generally favored naive over memory subsets. Approximately 4.6% of naive CD4 clonotypes were shared across a handful of donors. Blood alone was sampled, and tissue repertoires likely differ.

Only in-frame clones appear in the TCRdb table, and some are missing; sequencing was by immunoSEQ multiplex PCR. The table includes millions of clones, 95% detected once. Sequencing used naive CD4+ T cells sorted from blood. The subset here: CD45RA+ positively selected. V usage is TRBV11-2 and J usage is TRBJ2-7; 8 bases agree with TRBD2. This sequence originates from a man in his late teens or twenties in good health. In DNA, the CDR3 is TGTGCCAGCAGCCCCGGACTAGCTGGGAGGAGCTCCTACGAGCAGTACTTC. This gives the protein CASSPGLAGRSSYEQYF.